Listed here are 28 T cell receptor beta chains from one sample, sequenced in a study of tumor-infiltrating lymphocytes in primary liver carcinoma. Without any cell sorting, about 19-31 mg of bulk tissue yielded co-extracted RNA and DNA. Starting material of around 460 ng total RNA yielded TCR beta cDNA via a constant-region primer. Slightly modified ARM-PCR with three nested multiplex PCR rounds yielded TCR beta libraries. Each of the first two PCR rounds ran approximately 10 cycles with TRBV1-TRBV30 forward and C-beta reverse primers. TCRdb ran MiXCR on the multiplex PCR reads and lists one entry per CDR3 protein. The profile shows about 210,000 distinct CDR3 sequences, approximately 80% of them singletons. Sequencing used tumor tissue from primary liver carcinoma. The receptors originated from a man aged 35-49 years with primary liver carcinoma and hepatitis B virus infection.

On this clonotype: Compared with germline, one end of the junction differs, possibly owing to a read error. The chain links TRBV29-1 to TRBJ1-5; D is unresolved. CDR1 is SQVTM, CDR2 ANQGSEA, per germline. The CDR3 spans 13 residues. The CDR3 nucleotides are TGCAGCGTTGAGAAAGGGTGGAATCAGCCCCAGCTTTTT. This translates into CSVEKGWNQPQLF.

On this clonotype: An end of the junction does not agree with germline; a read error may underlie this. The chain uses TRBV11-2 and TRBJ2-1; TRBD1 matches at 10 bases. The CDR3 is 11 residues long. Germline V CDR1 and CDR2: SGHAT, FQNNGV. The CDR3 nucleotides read TGTGCTAGCAGCTTTGACAGGGGGCAATTCTTC. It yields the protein CASSFDRGQFF.

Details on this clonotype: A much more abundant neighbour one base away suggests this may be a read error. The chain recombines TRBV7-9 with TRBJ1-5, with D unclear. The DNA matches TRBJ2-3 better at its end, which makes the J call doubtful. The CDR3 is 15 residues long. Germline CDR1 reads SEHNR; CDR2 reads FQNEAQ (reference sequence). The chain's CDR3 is CASSFGSSLNQPQYF. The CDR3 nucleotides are TGTGCCAGCAGCTTTGGGTCTTCCTTGAATCAGCCCCAGTATTTT.

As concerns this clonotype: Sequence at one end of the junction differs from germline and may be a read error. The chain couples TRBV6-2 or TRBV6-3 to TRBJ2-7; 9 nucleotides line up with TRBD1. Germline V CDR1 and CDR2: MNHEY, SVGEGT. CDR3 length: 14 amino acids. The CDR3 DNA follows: TGTGCCAGCACCCTCCGGGACAGGGCCCATGAGCTGTACTTC. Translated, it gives CASTLRDRAHELYF.

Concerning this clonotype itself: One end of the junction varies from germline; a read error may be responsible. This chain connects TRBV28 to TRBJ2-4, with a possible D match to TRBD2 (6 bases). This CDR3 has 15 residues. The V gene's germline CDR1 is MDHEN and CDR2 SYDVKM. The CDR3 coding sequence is TGTGCCAGCAGTTCTCGGAGGGCGGGAAAAAACATTCAGTACTTT. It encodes CASSSRRAGKNIQYF.

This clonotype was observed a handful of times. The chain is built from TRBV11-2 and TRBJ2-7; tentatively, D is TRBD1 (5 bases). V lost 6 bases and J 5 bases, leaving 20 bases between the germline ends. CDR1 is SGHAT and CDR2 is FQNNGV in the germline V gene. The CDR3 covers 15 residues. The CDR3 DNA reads TGTGCCAGCAGTTTACGATGGACATGGGAAGACGAGCAGTACTTC. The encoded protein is CASSLRWTWEDEQYF.

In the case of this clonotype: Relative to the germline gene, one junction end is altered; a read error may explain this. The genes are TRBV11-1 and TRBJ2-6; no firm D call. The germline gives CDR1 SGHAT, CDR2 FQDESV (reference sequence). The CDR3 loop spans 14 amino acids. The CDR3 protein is CTNSWNSGANVLTF. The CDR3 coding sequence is TGTACCAACAGCTGGAACTCTGGAGCCAACGTCCTGACTTTC. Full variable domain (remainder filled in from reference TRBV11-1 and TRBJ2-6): EAEVAQSPRYKITEKSQAVAFWCDPISGHATLYWYRQILGQGPELLVQFQDESVVDDSQLPKDRFSAERLKGVDSTLKIQPAELGDSAMYLCTNSWNSGANVLTFGAGSRLTVL.

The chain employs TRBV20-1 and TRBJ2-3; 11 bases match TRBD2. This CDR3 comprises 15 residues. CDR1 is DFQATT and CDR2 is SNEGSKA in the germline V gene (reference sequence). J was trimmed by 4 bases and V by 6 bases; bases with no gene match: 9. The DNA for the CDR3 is TGCAGTGCCACGGCACTAGCGGGAGTAGCAGATACGCAGTATTTT. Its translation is CSATALAGVADTQYF.

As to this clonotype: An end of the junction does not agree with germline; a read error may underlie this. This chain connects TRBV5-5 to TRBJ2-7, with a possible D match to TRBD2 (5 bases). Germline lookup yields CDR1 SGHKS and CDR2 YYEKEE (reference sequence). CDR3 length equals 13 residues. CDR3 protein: CTSSFGLSYEQYF. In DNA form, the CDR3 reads TGTACCAGTAGCTTCGGACTCTCCTACGAGCAGTACTTC. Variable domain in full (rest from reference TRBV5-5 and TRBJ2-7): DAGVTQSPTHLIKTRGQQVTLRCSPISGHKSVSWYQQVLGQGPQFIFQYYEKEERGRGNFPDRFSARQFPNYSSELNVNALLLGDSALYLCTSSFGLSYEQYFGPGTRLTVT.

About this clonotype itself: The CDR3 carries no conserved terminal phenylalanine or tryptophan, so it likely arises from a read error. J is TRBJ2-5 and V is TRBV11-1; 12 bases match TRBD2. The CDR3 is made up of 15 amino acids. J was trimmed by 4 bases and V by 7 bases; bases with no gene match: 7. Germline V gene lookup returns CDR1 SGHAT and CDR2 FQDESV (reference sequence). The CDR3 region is CASTLMGLAGETQYL. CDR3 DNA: TGTGCCAGCACTCTCATGGGACTAGCGGGAGAGACCCAGTACCTC.

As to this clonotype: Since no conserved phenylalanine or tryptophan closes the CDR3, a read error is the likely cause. The CDR3 DNA sequence: TGTGCCAGCAGTCCGGACAGCGGGGAGACCCAGTACTTA. This gives the protein CASSPDSGETQYL. This chain links TRBV12-3 or TRBV12-4 with TRBJ2-5, with D perhaps given as TRBD1 or TRBD2 (6 bases each). The CDR3 extends over 13 amino acids. V was shortened by 5 bases and J by 5 bases, with 12 bases between the two germline ends.

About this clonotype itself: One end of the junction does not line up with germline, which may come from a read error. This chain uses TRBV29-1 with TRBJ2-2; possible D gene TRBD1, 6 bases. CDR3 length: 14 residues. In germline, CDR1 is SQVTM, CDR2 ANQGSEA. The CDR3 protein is CSIDPGVNTGELFF. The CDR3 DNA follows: TGCAGCATTGATCCAGGGGTGAACACCGGGGAGCTGTTTTTT.

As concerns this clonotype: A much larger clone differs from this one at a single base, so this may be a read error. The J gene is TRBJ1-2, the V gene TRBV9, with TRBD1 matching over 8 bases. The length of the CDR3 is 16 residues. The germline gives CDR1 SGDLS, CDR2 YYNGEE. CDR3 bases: TGTACCAGCAGCGTAGATGCCCTAGGACAGGGAGGAGGCTACACCTTC. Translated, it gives CTSSVDALGQGGGYTF.

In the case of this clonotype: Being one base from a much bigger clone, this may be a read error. Written as DNA, the CDR3 is TGTGCCTGGAATCCAACCTGGGCATCCAGGGTTCAGTTCTTC. Translated: CAWNPTWASRVQFF. The V call is TRBV30, the J call TRBJ2-1; maybe TRBD1 (5 bases). Germline values: CDR1 GTSNPN, CDR2 SVGIG (reference sequence). This CDR3 is built from 14 residues. Trimming took 4 bases from V and 13 from J, leaving 23 bases between them.

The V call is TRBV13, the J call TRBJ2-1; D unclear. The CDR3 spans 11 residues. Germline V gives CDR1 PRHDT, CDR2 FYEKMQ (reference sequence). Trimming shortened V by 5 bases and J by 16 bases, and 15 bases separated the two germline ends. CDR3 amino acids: CASSEYNVHFF. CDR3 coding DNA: TGTGCCAGCAGCGAATACAATGTGCACTTCTTC. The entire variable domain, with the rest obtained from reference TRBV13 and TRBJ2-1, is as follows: AAGVIQSPRHLIKEKRETATLKCYPIPRHDTVYWYQQGPGQDPQFLISFYEKMQSDKGSIPDRFSAQQFSDYHSELNMSSLELGDSALYFCASSEYNVHFFGPGTRLTVL.

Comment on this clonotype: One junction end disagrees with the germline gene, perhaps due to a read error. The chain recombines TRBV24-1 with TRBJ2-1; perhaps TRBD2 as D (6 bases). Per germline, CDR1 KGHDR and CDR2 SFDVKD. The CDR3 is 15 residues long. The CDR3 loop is CATAPELPGANEQIF. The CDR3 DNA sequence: TGTGCCACCGCCCCGGAGCTACCGGGAGCCAATGAGCAGATCTTC.

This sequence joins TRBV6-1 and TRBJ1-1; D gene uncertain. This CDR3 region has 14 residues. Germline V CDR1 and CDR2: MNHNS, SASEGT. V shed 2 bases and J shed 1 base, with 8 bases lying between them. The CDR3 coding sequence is TGTGCCAGCAGTGAATCTTGGGAGAACACTGAAGCTTTCTTT. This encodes CASSESWENTEAFF.

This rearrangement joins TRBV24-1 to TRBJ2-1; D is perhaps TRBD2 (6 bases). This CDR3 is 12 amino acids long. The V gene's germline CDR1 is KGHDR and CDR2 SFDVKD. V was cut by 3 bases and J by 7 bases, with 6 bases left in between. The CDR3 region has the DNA TGTGCCACCAGTGATCGGGGGAATGAGCAGTTCTTC. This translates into CATSDRGNEQFF.

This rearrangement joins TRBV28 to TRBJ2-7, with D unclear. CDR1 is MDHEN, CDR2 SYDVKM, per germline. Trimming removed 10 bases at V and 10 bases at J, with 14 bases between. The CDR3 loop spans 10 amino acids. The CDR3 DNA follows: TGTGCCAACAAAGACGGCGAACAGTACTTC. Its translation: CANKDGEQYF.

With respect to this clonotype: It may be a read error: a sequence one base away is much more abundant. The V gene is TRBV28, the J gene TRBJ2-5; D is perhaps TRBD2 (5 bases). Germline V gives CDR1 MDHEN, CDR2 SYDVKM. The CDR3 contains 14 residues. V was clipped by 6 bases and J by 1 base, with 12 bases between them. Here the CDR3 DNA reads TGTGCCAGCAGAAGCGGTAGGGTCCAAGAGACCCAGTACTTC. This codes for CASRSGRVQETQYF.

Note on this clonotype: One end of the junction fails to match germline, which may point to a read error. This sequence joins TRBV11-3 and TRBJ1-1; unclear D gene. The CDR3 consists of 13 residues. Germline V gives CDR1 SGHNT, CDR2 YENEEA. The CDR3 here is CASSLAGCTEDFF. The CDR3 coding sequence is TGTGCCAGCAGCCTTGCGGGGTGCACTGAAGATTTCTTT.

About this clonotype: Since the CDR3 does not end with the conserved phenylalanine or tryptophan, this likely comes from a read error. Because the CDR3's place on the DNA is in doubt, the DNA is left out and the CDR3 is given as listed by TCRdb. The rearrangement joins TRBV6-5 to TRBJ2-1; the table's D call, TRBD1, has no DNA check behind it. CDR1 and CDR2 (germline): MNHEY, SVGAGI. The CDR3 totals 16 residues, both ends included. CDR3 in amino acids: CVSRSTGTASYNEQIS.

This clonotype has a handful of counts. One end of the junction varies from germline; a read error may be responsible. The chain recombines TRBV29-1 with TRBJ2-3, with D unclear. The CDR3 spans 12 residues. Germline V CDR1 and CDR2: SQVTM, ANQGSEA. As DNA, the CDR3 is TGCAGCGTTGCCCCTCCCACAGATACGCAATATTTT. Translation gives CSVAPPTDTQYF.

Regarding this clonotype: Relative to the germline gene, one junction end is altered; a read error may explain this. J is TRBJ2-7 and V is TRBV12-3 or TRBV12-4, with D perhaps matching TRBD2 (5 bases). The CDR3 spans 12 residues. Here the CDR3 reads CASSHGGLERYF. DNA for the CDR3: TGTGCCAGTAGTCACGGAGGCCTCGAGCGGTACTTC.

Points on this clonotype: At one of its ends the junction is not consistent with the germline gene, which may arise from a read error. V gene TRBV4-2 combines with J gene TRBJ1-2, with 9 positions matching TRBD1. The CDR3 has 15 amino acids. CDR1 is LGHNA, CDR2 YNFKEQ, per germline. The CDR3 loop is CASSQAGQGSYGYTF. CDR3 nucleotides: TGTGCCAGCAGCCAAGCGGGACAGGGTAGCTATGGCTACACGTTC.

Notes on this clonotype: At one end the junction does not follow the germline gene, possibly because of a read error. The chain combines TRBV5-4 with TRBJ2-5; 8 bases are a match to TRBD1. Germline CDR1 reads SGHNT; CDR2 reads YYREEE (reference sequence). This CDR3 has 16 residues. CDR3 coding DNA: TGTGACAGCAGCGGAACCACAGGGGGGAGGATGGAGACGCAGTACTTC. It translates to CDSSGTTGGRMETQYF.

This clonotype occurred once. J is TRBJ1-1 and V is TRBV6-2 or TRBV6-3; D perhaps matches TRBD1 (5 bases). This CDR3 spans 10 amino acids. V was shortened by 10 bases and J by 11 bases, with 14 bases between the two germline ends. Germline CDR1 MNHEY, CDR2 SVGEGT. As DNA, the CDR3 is TGTGCCAATTCGGCAGGGCCGGCTTTCTTT. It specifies CANSAGPAFF.

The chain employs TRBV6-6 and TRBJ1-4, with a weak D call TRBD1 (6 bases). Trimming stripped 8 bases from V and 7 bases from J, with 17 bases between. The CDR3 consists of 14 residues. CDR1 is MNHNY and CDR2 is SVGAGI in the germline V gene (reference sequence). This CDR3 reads CASHAQGLFEKLFF. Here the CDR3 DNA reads TGTGCCAGCCATGCCCAGGGGCTCTTTGAAAAACTGTTTTTT.